Below, 10 T cell receptor beta chains from the same sample are listed, as sequenced in a study of OX40 agonist ivuxolimab in advanced cancers. The method was immunoSEQ multiplex PCR; TCRdb's version includes in-frame clones alone and lacks a portion of them. The sample yields over 80,000 clones, roughly 90% seen once. The sequences come from CD4+ or CD8+ T cells sorted from blood, collected in a trial of the OX40 agonist ivuxolimab. The source is an adult with an advanced solid tumor such as melanoma, head and neck, liver or kidney cancer.

The chain recombines TRBV2 with TRBJ2-7; TRBD2 matches at 8 bases. This CDR3 is 16 amino acids long. Germline V gene lookup returns CDR1 SNHLY and CDR2 FYNNEI. V lost 2 bases, J lost 2 bases, and 8 bases stayed unmatched. The CDR3 reads CASSENAAGGPYEQYF. The DNA of the CDR3 is TGTGCCAGCAGTGAAAATGCGGCGGGAGGTCCCTACGAGCAGTACTTC.

V and J are TRBV27 and TRBJ1-4; the match to TRBD1 covers 9 bases. V lost 6 bases to trimming and J lost 0 bases; unmatched junction nucleotides: 5. This CDR3 region has 16 residues. In germline, CDR1 is MNHEY, CDR2 SMNVEV (reference sequence). The CDR3 region is CASRRGQGPTNEKLFF. CDR3 in DNA: TGTGCCAGCAGACGAGGACAGGGGCCAACTAATGAAAAACTGTTTTTT. Using reference TRBV27 and TRBJ1-4 for the parts outside the CDR3, the full variable domain is EAQVTQNPRYLITVTGKKLTVTCSQNMNHEYMSWYRQDPGLGLRQIYYSMNVEVTDKGDVPEGYKVSRKEKRNFPLILESPSPNQTSLYFCASRRGQGPTNEKLFFGSGTQLSVL.

This chain connects TRBV5-1 to TRBJ2-3, with 7 bases aligning to TRBD1. From germline, CDR1 is SGHRS and CDR2 YFSETQ. This CDR3 is 14 amino acids long. V lost 4 bases and J lost 2; bases outside the gene matches: 4. The CDR3 region is CASSPDRSTDTQYF. CDR3 nucleotide sequence: TGCGCCAGCAGCCCGGACAGGTCCACAGATACGCAGTATTTT. The full variable domain, completed using reference TRBV5-1 and TRBJ2-3, is KAGVTQTPRYLIKTRGQQVTLSCSPISGHRSVSWYQQTPGQGLQFLFEYFSETQRNKGNFPGRFSGRQFSNSRSEMNVSTLELGDSALYLCASSPDRSTDTQYFGPGTRLTVL.

The rearrangement joins TRBV19 to TRBJ2-3; 7 bases line up with TRBD2. After removal of 7 bases from V and 7 bases from J, the junction contained 8 bases not matched to a gene. CDR3 length equals 13 residues. Germline V CDR1 and CDR2: LNHDA, SQIVND (reference sequence). In DNA, the CDR3 is TGTGCCAGTAATGAGCGGGGCTACTATACGCAGTATTTT. This translates into CASNERGYYTQYF.

The genes are TRBV12-5 and TRBJ2-7; TRBD1 might be the D (8 bases). Trimming removed 0 bases at V and 2 bases at J, with 17 bases between. CDR1 is LGHNT and CDR2 is FRNRAP in the germline V gene. CDR3 size: 17 residues. The chain's CDR3 is CASGLVERTGTTYEQYF. CDR3 coding DNA: TGTGCTAGTGGTTTGGTCGAGCGGACAGGGACTACCTACGAGCAGTACTTC.

This chain joins TRBV2 and TRBJ2-2, with 9 positions matching TRBD2. CDR1 and CDR2 (germline): SNHLY, FYNNEI. This CDR3 region has 15 residues. Trimming cost V 5 bases and J 1 base; bases outside gene matches: 2. The CDR3 DNA sequence: TGTGCCAGCAGTTCTAGCGGGATGAACACCGGGGAGCTGTTTTTT. Amino acid sequence: CASSSSGMNTGELFF.

This chain links TRBV2 with TRBJ2-5; 7 nucleotides agree with TRBD2. The ends lost 10 bases at V and 5 bases at J; junction bases unmatched: 25. The CDR3 runs 18 residues. Germline V gene lookup returns CDR1 SNHLY and CDR2 FYNNEI. The chain's CDR3 is CATNVAGLLHTGPETQYF. Written as DNA, the CDR3 is TGTGCCACTAATGTAGCGGGTCTCCTTCATACTGGACCGGAGACCCAGTACTTC. Complete variable domain (other parts from reference TRBV2 and TRBJ2-5): EPEVTQTPSHQVTQMGQEVILRCVPISNHLYFYWYRQILGQKVEFLVSFYNNEISEKSEIFDDQFSVERPDGSNFTLKIRSTKLEDSAMYFCATNVAGLLHTGPETQYFGPGTRLLVL.

The rearrangement uses TRBV7-8 and TRBJ1-1; D is unresolved. CDR1 and CDR2 from the germline V gene are SGHVS and FQNEAQ. V gave up 1 base and J gave up 1 base, with 10 bases separating them. This CDR3 is 15 amino acids long. CDR3: CASSLDFAANTEAFF. The CDR3 coding sequence is TGTGCCAGCAGCTTAGATTTCGCAGCGAACACTGAAGCTTTCTTT.

V and J are TRBV11-2 and TRBJ2-7; TRBD2 might be the D (5 bases). Germline V CDR1 and CDR2: SGHAT, FQNNGV. This CDR3 has 12 amino acids. Trimming pared 8 bases from V and 2 bases from J, leaving 10 bases between. The CDR3 protein is CASSGEPYEQYF. In DNA, the CDR3 is TGTGCCAGCTCCGGGGAGCCCTACGAGCAGTACTTC.

In this sample, this clone turned up once. The CDR3 nucleotides are TGTGCCAGCAGTCGGACAGGGGCTAACTATGGCTACACCTTC. Its protein is CASSRTGANYGYTF. The gene calls are TRBV6-6 and TRBJ1-2; 9 nucleotides align to TRBD1. Trimming took 5 bases from V and 0 from J; bases not matched to a gene: 1. The CDR3 extends over 14 amino acids. Per germline, CDR1 MNHNY and CDR2 SVGAGI (reference sequence).